The 29 T cell receptor beta chains below were found in one sample sequenced in a study of CD8 T cells in Susac syndrome. After extraction with the RNeasy kit, about 0.5 to 1 ug of the RNA was reverse transcribed using random hexamers. MiXCR was run by TCRdb on the immunoSEQ multiplex PCR reads, yielding one entry per CDR3 protein. The sample carries about 64,000 distinct CDR3 sequences, about 94% recorded once. The specimen was CD8+ T cells from PBMCs. These receptors were taken from a human donor with multiple sclerosis.

The chain links TRBV30 to TRBJ2-2; a possible D gene is TRBD1 (6 bases). The CDR3 contains 14 residues. Looked up from germline, CDR1 is GTSNPN and CDR2 is SVGIG (reference sequence). Trimming took 0 bases from V and 5 from J, leaving 10 bases between them. For the CDR3, the DNA is TGTGCCTGGAGTGTGGGCAGGGGAACCGGGGAGCTGTTTTTT. Translated: CAWSVGRGTGELFF. Using reference TRBV30 and TRBJ2-2 for the parts outside the CDR3, the full variable domain is SQTIHQWPATLVQPVGSPLSLECTVEGTSNPNLYWYRQAAGRGLQLLFYSVGIGQISSEVPQNLSASRPQDRQFILSSKKLLLSDSGFYLCAWSVGRGTGELFFGEGSRLTVL.

The chain links TRBV2 to TRBJ2-5; D gene uncertain. Per the germline V gene, CDR1 is SNHLY and CDR2 is FYNNEI. This CDR3 is built from 10 residues. V was cut by 1 base and J by 8 bases, with 2 bases left in between. DNA of the CDR3: TGTGCCAGCAGTGAAGGTACCCAGTACTTC. Translated: CASSEGTQYF.

The chain combines TRBV28 with TRBJ2-1; D is unresolved. Trimming removed 8 bases at V and 8 bases at J, with 16 bases between. Looked up from germline, CDR1 is MDHEN and CDR2 is SYDVKM. The CDR3 has 13 residues. The CDR3 reads CASAPGVHDEQFF. The CDR3 nucleotides are TGTGCCAGCGCCCCCGGAGTGCACGATGAGCAGTTCTTC.

This clonotype was seen only once. The chain recombines TRBV4-1 with TRBJ2-7; D unclear. Trimming cost V 1 base and J 2 bases, with 6 bases left between them. Per germline, CDR1 MGHRA and CDR2 YSYEKL. The CDR3 totals 13 residues. Written as DNA, the CDR3 is TGCGCCAGCAGCCAAGTAAACCCCTACGAGCAGTACTTC. Its translation: CASSQVNPYEQYF.

This chain uses TRBV5-6 with TRBJ2-1; 9 nucleotides agree with TRBD2. The junction had 9 bases not matched to a gene; V was cut back by 0 bases and J by 8 bases. The CDR3 runs to 16 residues. Germline CDR1 reads SGHDT; CDR2 reads YYEEEE. CDR3 region: CASSLVNSGSPDEQFF. DNA of the CDR3: TGTGCCAGCAGCTTGGTAAATAGCGGGAGCCCAGATGAGCAGTTCTTC.

This rearrangement joins TRBV30 to TRBJ2-3; D is undetermined. V shed 0 bases and J shed 3 bases, with 7 bases lying between them. This CDR3 contains 13 residues. Germline CDR1 is GTSNPN and CDR2 is SVGIG (reference sequence). CDR3 amino acids: CAWSVSRTDTQYF. The CDR3 DNA reads TGTGCCTGGAGTGTCAGCCGGACAGATACGCAGTATTTT. The whole variable domain, remainder taken from reference TRBV30 and TRBJ2-3, is SQTIHQWPATLVQPVGSPLSLECTVEGTSNPNLYWYRQAAGRGLQLLFYSVGIGQISSEVPQNLSASRPQDRQFILSSKKLLLSDSGFYLCAWSVSRTDTQYFGPGTRLTVL.

The rearrangement uses TRBV30 and TRBJ2-3, with D unclear. From germline, CDR1 is GTSNPN and CDR2 SVGIG (reference sequence). The CDR3 has 15 residues. V was trimmed by 1 base and J by 5 bases, leaving 16 bases between them. The CDR3: CAWSAGGGDVDTQYF. The CDR3 region has the DNA TGTGCCTGGAGTGCGGGTGGCGGAGACGTAGATACGCAGTATTTT.

The CDR3 here is CSVEVWKGPGDGYTF. Written as DNA, the CDR3 is TGCAGCGTTGAAGTATGGAAGGGGCCGGGGGATGGCTACACCTTC. The rearrangement links TRBV29-1 to TRBJ1-2; the D gene is possibly TRBD1 (5 bases). This CDR3 region has 15 residues. The germline V gene encodes CDR1 SQVTM and CDR2 ANQGSEA. V was clipped by 1 base and J by 6 bases, with 18 bases between them.

This chain links TRBV9 with TRBJ2-1; 8 bases are a match to TRBD2. Germline lookup yields CDR1 SGDLS and CDR2 YYNGEE. Losses at the gene ends were 1 base for V and 2 bases for J; bases not matched to a gene: 5. There are 16 residues in the CDR3. CDR3 region: CASSVSLAGPYNEQFF. The CDR3 DNA reads TGTGCCAGCAGCGTATCGCTAGCGGGTCCCTACAATGAGCAGTTCTTC.

This chain links TRBV20-1 with TRBJ1-1; D possibly corresponds to TRBD1 (5 bases). The CDR3 is made up of 16 amino acids. Germline V gives CDR1 DFQATT, CDR2 SNEGSKA (reference sequence). Trimming took 6 bases from V and 0 from J, leaving 20 bases between them. As DNA, the CDR3 is TGCAGTGCCATCAACGGGGCAGGGCTTATGAACACTGAAGCTTTCTTT. It is translated as CSAINGAGLMNTEAFF.

The chain employs TRBV9 and TRBJ2-1, with D possibly TRBD1 on 5 matching bases. The CDR3 is made up of 15 amino acids. V lost 3 bases to trimming and J lost 4 bases, with 14 bases between them. CDR1 is SGDLS, CDR2 YYNGEE, per germline. The DNA of the CDR3 is TGTGCCAGCAGCGGATCAGGGATACTTTACAATGAGCAGTTCTTC. Amino acids: CASSGSGILYNEQFF.

The genes are TRBV30 and TRBJ1-2; D ambiguous. The germline gives CDR1 GTSNPN, CDR2 SVGIG (reference sequence). The CDR3 sequence is 11 residues long. Trimming took 3 bases from V and 4 from J, leaving 6 bases between them. DNA for the CDR3: TGTGCCTGGAGAGCGGTCTATGGCTACACCTTC. This encodes CAWRAVYGYTF.

This rearrangement joins TRBV19 to TRBJ1-1, with D hard to call. Germline CDR1 LNHDA, CDR2 SQIVND (reference sequence). Between the trimmed V and J ends, which lost 8 bases and 1 base, there was a span of 5 bases. The CDR3 consists of 11 residues. The CDR3 here is CASEENTEAFF. DNA for the CDR3: TGTGCCAGTGAGGAGAACACTGAAGCTTTCTTT.

J is TRBJ1-1 and V is TRBV27, with a weak D call TRBD1 (5 bases). Germline V CDR1 and CDR2: MNHEY, SMNVEV (reference sequence). V shed 4 bases and J shed 5 bases, with 11 bases lying between them. The CDR3 is 13 residues long. The CDR3 region is CASSYGGRTEAFF. CDR3 nucleotides: TGTGCCAGCAGTTACGGGGGAAGGACTGAAGCTTTCTTT.

V gene TRBV12-3 or TRBV12-4 combines with J gene TRBJ2-1; the D gene could be TRBD1 or TRBD2 (5 bases each). There are 11 residues in the CDR3. The V end was cut by 4 bases, the J end by 7 bases, with 5 bases between. The CDR3 coding sequence is TGTGCCAGCAGTTGGGGGAATGAGCAGTTCTTC. This gives the protein CASSWGNEQFF.

This chain links TRBV7-9 with TRBJ1-1, with 10 positions matching TRBD1. The CDR3 runs 13 residues. Germline values: CDR1 SEHNR, CDR2 FQNEAQ (reference sequence). V lost 3 bases and J lost 8; bases outside the gene matches: 3. CDR3 sequence: CASSLGQGSEAFF. In nucleotides, the CDR3 is TGTGCCAGCAGCTTGGGACAGGGGTCCGAAGCTTTCTTT.

The V gene is TRBV9, the J gene TRBJ2-7; TRBD1 matches at 7 bases. Germline-derived CDR1 and CDR2 are SGDLS and YYNGEE. The CDR3 runs 16 residues. V trimming: 3 bases; J trimming: 5 bases; junction bases outside the gene matches: 14. In nucleotides, the CDR3 is TGTGCCAGCAGCGCTCTAAGGGCAGGGGGTTCACACGAGCAGTACTTC. It encodes CASSALRAGGSHEQYF.

This chain connects TRBV2 to TRBJ2-7; D is uncertain. Trimming removed 2 bases at V and 6 bases at J, with 17 bases between. This CDR3 spans 15 amino acids. Per the germline V gene, CDR1 is SNHLY and CDR2 is FYNNEI. CDR3 sequence (DNA): TGTGCCAGCAGTGAACAGTCGGCCAGCCGAGGCGAGCAGTACTTC. Translated: CASSEQSASRGEQYF.

J is TRBJ2-7 and V is TRBV3-1; maybe TRBD1 (5 bases). CDR1 and CDR2 from the germline V gene are LGHDT and YNNKEL (reference sequence). Trimming took off 6 bases at V and 0 bases at J, with 9 bases between the two ends. The CDR3 consists of 13 residues. The CDR3 loop is CASRQVGSYEQYF. In nucleotides, the CDR3 is TGTGCCAGCAGACAGGTTGGCTCCTACGAGCAGTACTTC.

V is TRBV20-1 and J is TRBJ2-7, with 11 bases lining up with TRBD2. The J segment lost 4 bases and the V segment lost 1 base, leaving 6 bases of the junction unmatched. Germline-derived CDR1 and CDR2 are DFQATT and SNEGSKA (reference sequence). CDR3 length: 15 amino acids. CDR3 in amino acids: CSARAILAGVYEQYF. The CDR3 DNA sequence: TGCAGTGCTAGAGCCATACTAGCGGGAGTTTACGAGCAGTACTTC.

The rearrangement joins TRBV20-1 to TRBJ2-7, with TRBD1 matching 9 bases. Germline V gene data show CDR1 as DFQATT and CDR2 as SNEGSKA (reference sequence). This CDR3 is built from 17 residues. V shed 4 bases and J 0 bases; nucleotides not matched to a gene: 13. CDR3: CSATSHYRDRVSYEQYF. CDR3 bases: TGCAGTGCTACTAGCCATTACCGGGACAGGGTCTCCTACGAGCAGTACTTC.

In this sample, this clonotype turned up once. The genes are TRBV20-1 and TRBJ2-7; 9 bases align to TRBD2. V lost 0 bases to trimming and J lost 2 bases; unmatched junction nucleotides: 11. This CDR3 region has 17 residues. The V gene's germline CDR1 is DFQATT and CDR2 SNEGSKA (reference sequence). The CDR3 loop reads CSARDLAGESLAYEQYF. For the CDR3, the DNA is TGCAGTGCTAGAGATTTAGCGGGAGAGTCCCTTGCCTACGAGCAGTACTTC.

This sequence joins TRBV7-9 and TRBJ2-1; the match to TRBD2 covers 9 bases. Germline CDR1 is SEHNR and CDR2 is FQNEAQ (reference sequence). The CDR3 sequence is 15 residues long. Unmatched junction bases numbered 8, after V lost 6 bases and J lost 5 bases. The CDR3 DNA is TGTGCCAGCAGATCAAGCGGGAGGTTAGACAATGAGCAGTTCTTC. This gives the protein CASRSSGRLDNEQFF.

The chain uses TRBV12-3 or TRBV12-4 and TRBJ2-5, with D unresolved. This CDR3 contains 12 residues. Trimming stripped 6 bases from V and 4 bases from J, with 9 bases between. The CDR3 nucleotides read TGTGCCAGCAGATCCTTCGGAGAGACCCAGTACTTC. Translating it yields CASRSFGETQYF.

The chain joins TRBV27 to TRBJ2-5, with 7 bases fitting TRBD2. The junction had 11 bases not matched to a gene; V was cut back by 8 bases and J by 5 bases. CDR1 and CDR2 (germline): MNHEY, SMNVEV (reference sequence). The CDR3 sequence is 14 residues long. The chain's CDR3 is CASCHVGGLETQYF. Written as DNA, the CDR3 is TGTGCCAGCTGCCACGTCGGGGGGTTGGAGACCCAGTACTTC.

The rearrangement uses TRBV24-1 and TRBJ2-1; either TRBD1 or TRBD2 may supply D (5 bases each). The CDR3 is 11 amino acids. Trimming shortened V by 7 bases and J by 12 bases, and 12 bases separated the two germline ends. Germline V gives CDR1 KGHDR, CDR2 SFDVKD. CDR3 nucleotides: TGTGCCACCAGCGCCCTTGGGGGGCAGTTCTTC. Protein product: CATSALGGQFF.

The gene calls are TRBV28 and TRBJ2-1; the D gene is possibly TRBD2 (6 bases). The V gene's germline CDR1 is MDHEN and CDR2 SYDVKM. V lost 2 bases and J lost 7, with 24 bases in between. The length of the CDR3 is 18 residues. The CDR3 loop is CASSLNTGTPPFWNEQFF. CDR3 coding DNA: TGTGCCAGCAGTTTAAATACCGGGACTCCCCCGTTCTGGAATGAGCAGTTCTTC.

The chain recombines TRBV25-1 with TRBJ1-2; D might be TRBD1 (6 bases). Germline V gives CDR1 MGHDK, CDR2 SYGVNS. V was trimmed by 3 bases and J by 8 bases, leaving 16 bases between them. The CDR3 consists of 14 residues. CDR3 region: CASSEMWDTRGYTF. CDR3 coding DNA: TGTGCCAGCAGTGAGATGTGGGACACAAGGGGCTACACCTTC.

This clonotype has only one observation. The J gene is TRBJ2-7, the V gene TRBV11-2; TRBD1 aligns across 9 bases. This CDR3 is built from 14 residues. The ends lost 4 bases at V and 6 bases at J; junction bases unmatched: 7. Germline V gene lookup returns CDR1 SGHAT and CDR2 FQNNGV. The CDR3 protein is CASSYGTGNREQYF. In DNA, the CDR3 is TGTGCCAGCAGCTACGGGACAGGGAACCGCGAGCAGTACTTC.